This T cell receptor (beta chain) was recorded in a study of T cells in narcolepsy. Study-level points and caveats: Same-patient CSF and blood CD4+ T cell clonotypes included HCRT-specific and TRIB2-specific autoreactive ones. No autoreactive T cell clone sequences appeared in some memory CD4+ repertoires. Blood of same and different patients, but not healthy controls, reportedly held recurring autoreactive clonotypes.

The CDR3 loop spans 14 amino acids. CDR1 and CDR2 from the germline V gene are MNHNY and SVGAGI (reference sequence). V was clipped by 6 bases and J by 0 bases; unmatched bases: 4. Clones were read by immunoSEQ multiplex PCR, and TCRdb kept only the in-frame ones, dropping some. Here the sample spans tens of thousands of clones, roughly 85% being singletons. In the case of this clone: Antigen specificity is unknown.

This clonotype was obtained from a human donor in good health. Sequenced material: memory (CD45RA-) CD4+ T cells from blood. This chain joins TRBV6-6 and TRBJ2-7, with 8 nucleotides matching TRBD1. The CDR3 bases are TGTGCCAGCAGCGGAGACAGGGGCTCCTACGAGCAGTACTTC. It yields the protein CASSGDRGSYEQYF.